This entry is about one TCR beta chain. The data were obtained in a study of blood T cell repertoires in COVID-19. Background on the study: Whether acute or convalescent, the COVID-19 samples came from the United States, Italy and Spain. The analysed material was cDNA or gDNA that came from T cells, B-cell-depleted T cells, or PBMCs.

In the authors' workflow: The assay estimated nucleated cells by amplifying reference gene primers. The protocol was immunoSEQ multiplex PCR, while the TCRdb copy is restricted to in-frame clones and leaves out a portion. V and J calls and clone size come straight from that table; D and trimming were deduced from the DNA. The top ten clones hold 4.5% to 6% of a sample with approximately 120,000 clones, roughly 72% of them seen once. CDR1 ENHRY and CDR2 SYGVKD come from the germline V gene. Trimming pared 0 bases from V and 5 bases from J, leaving 10 bases between. This CDR3 contains 14 residues. Those enrolled in Seattle joined during active infection and were followed longitudinally afterward.

This chain links TRBV10-3 with TRBJ1-1; D remains unclear. The source material was peripheral blood. This receptor was identified in an elderly man with COVID-19, enrolled during active disease. CDR3 coding DNA: TGTGCCATCAGTGAGTCGCGGGAGAAAACTGAAGCTTTCTTT. Amino acids: CAISESREKTEAFF.